This entry describes one TCR beta chain. Its target is unknown. Trimming left V 1 base short and J 4 bases short, with 10 bases between. The CDR3 runs 14 residues. Germline loops: CDR1 LNHDA, CDR2 SQIVND (reference sequence). This sample is part of a study of cytomegalovirus exposure and HLA in healthy donors. Study-level points and caveats: Sequencing artifact likely explains a cluster of highly shared sequence variants. A further, later analysis showed that HLA-associated TCR beta chains (compared with equally common others) were more clonally expanded. Earlier results showed most TCR beta V segments being productive about 90% or about 30% of the time.

A multiplex PCR was run with 60 Vbeta primers and 13 Jbeta primers. Clones were sequenced by immunoSEQ multiplex PCR, and TCRdb holds only the in-frame ones, with some missing. Of more than 100,000 clones listed, about 87% are singletons. This TCR came from a woman under 40 in good health and CMV-seronegative. V and J are TRBV19 and TRBJ1-1; D unclear. Sample: PBMCs. The chain's CDR3 is CASSIAKQFTEAFF. The CDR3 DNA reads TGTGCCAGTAGTATAGCGAAACAGTTCACTGAAGCTTTCTTT.